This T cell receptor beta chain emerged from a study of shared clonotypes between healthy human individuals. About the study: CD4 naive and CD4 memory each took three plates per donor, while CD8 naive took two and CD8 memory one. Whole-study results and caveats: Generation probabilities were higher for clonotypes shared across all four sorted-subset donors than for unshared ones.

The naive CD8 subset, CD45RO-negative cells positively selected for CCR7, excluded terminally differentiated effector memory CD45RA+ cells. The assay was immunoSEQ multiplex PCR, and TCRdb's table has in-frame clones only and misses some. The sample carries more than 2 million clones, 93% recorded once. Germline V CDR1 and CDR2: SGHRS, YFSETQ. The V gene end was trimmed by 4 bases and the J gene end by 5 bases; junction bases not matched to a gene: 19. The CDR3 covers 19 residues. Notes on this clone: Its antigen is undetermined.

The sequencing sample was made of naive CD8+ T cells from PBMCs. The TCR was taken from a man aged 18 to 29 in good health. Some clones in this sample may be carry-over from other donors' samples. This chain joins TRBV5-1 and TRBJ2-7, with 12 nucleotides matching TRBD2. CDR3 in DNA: TGCGCCAGCAGCCTGGGGGGGACAGGGTTAACTAGCGGGAGGCACGAGCAGTACTTC. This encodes CASSLGGTGLTSGRHEQYF.